This T cell receptor (beta chain) was recorded in a study of blood T cells in healthy people across ages. A second PCR of roughly 6 to 12 cycles used a sample-barcoded 5' primer and a J-beta primer mix. TCRdb analysed the 5' RACE reads with MiXCR anew, one entry per CDR3 protein. The sample lists about 1.4 million distinct CDR3 sequences, around 59% occurring once. Germline V lookup: CDR1 MNHEY, CDR2 SVGEGT. V dropped 5 bases and J dropped 4; count of bases not matched to a gene: 7. This CDR3 has 15 residues. This TCR came from a man aged 18 to 30 in good health. Material for sequencing was blood. The chain couples TRBV6-2 or TRBV6-3 to TRBJ2-2; 7 nucleotides agree with TRBD1. CDR3 bases: TGTGCCAGCAGTGCGACAGGGTCGGGCACCGGGGAGCTGTTTTTT. The encoded protein is CASSATGSGTGELFF.